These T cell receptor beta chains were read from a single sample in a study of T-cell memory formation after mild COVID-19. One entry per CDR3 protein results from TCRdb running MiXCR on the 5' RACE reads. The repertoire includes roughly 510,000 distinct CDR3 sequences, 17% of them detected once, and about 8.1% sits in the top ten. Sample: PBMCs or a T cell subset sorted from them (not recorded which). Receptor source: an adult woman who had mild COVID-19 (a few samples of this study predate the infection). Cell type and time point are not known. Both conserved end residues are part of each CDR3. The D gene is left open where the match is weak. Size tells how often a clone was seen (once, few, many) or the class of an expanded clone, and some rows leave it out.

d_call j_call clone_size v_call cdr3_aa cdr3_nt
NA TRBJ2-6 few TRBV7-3 CASSPRGAVLSGANVLTF TGTGCCAGCAGCCCCCGGGGGGCGGTCCTCTCCGGGGCCAACGTCCTGACTTTC
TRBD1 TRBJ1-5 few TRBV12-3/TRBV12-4 CASSLGTGSQPQHF TGTGCCAGCAGTTTAGGGACAGGGAGTCAGCCCCAGCATTTT
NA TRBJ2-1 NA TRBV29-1 CSVDQPRSYNEQFF TGCAGCGTTGACCAGCCCCGCTCCTACAATGAGCAGTTCTTC
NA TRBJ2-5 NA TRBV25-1 CASSWTARETQYF TGTGCCAGCAGCTGGACAGCGAGGGAGACCCAGTACTTC
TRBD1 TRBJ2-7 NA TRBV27 CASSPQGVPYEQYF TGTGCCAGCAGTCCCCAGGGGGTGCCTTACGAGCAGTACTTC
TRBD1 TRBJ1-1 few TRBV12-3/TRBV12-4 CASSFYPGTGGHTEAFF TGTGCCAGCAGTTTCTACCCCGGGACAGGGGGCCACACTGAAGCTTTCTTT
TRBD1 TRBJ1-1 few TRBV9 CASSVEGQGAHTEAFF TGTGCCAGCAGCGTAGAGGGGCAGGGGGCGCACACTGAAGCTTTCTTT
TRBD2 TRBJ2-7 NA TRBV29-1 CSVRKRDSVYEQYF TGCAGCGTTCGAAAGCGGGATAGCGTATACGAGCAGTACTTC
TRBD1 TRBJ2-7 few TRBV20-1 CSATRDRAYEQYF TGCAGTGCTACCCGGGACAGGGCGTACGAGCAGTACTTC
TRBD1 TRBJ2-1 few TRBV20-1 CSAIGQGKPEQFF TGCAGTGCCATCGGACAGGGAAAGCCTGAGCAGTTCTTC
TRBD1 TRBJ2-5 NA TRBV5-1 CASSPGTGQGETQYF TGCGCCAGCAGCCCAGGGACAGGCCAAGGGGAGACCCAGTACTTC
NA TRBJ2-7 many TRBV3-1 CASSQFGPSYEQYF TGTGCCAGCAGCCAGTTCGGACCGTCCTACGAGCAGTACTTC
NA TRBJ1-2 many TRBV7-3 CASSFGGGNGYTF TGTGCCAGCAGCTTCGGCGGGGGGAATGGCTACACCTTC
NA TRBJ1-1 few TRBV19 CASNGGWNTEAFF TGTGCCAGTAATGGGGGATGGAACACTGAAGCTTTCTTT
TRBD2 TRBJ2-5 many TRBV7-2 CASSFGLAQETQYF TGTGCCAGCAGCTTCGGACTAGCACAAGAGACCCAGTACTTC
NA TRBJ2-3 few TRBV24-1 CATSDFGTHTDTQYF TGTGCCACCAGTGATTTTGGGACACACACAGATACGCAGTATTTT
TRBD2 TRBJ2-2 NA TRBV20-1 CSARQTSGWETGELFF TGCAGTGCTAGACAGACTAGCGGATGGGAGACCGGGGAGCTGTTTTTT
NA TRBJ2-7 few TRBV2 CASSEAEANYF TGTGCCAGCAGTGAAGCGGAGGCAAATTACTTC
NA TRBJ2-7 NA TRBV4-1 CASSQADSALGYEQYF TGCGCCAGCAGCCAAGCGGACAGTGCATTGGGATACGAGCAGTACTTC
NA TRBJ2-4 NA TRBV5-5 CASSSQDGQKNIQYF TGTGCCAGCAGCTCCCAGGACGGCCAAAAAAACATTCAGTACTTC
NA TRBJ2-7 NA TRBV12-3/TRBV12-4 CASMGFTYEQYF TGTGCCAGCATGGGATTCACCTACGAGCAGTACTTC
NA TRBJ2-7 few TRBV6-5 CASTQAASYEQYF TGTGCCAGCACACAGGCCGCCTCCTACGAGCAGTACTTC